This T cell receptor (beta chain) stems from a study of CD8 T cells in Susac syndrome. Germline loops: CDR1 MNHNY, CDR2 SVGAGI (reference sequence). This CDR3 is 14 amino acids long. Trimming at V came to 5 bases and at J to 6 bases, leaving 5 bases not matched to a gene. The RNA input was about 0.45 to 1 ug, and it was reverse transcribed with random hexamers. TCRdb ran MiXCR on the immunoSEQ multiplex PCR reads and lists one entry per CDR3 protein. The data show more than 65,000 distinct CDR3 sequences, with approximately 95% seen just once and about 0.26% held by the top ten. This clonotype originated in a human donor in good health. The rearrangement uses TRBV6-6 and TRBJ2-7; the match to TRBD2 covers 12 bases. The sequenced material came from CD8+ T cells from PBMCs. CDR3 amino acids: CASSNLAGGSEQYF. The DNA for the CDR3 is TGTGCCAGCAGTAACCTAGCGGGGGGGAGCGAGCAGTACTTC.